This T cell receptor beta chain was sequenced during a study of T cell responses to AZD1222 COVID-19 vaccine. Here immunoSEQ multiplex PCR was the method, and the copy in TCRdb shows in-frame clones only, minus some. The sample shows about 150,000 clones, around 89% of them seen only once. This CDR3 is 16 amino acids long. V dropped 4 bases and J dropped 3 bases, with 16 bases sitting between them. CDR1 SGHAT and CDR2 FQNNGV come from the germline V gene. The receptor's source is an adult in good health. The rearrangement uses TRBV11-2 and TRBJ2-1; TRBD1 might be the D (6 bases). The sample in question was peripheral blood, obtained on day 0 of AZD1222 vaccination. The CDR3 DNA reads TGTGCCAGCAGCTCAGGGGCCCAGCACCTCTACAATGAGCAGTTCTTC. The encoded protein is CASSSGAQHLYNEQFF.